The 5 T cell receptor beta chains below all came from one sample that was sequenced in a study of T-cell reconstitution after alpha-beta-depleted transplantation in children. As it was prepared, the TCRbeta library received unique molecular identifiers. From the PCR reads, TCRdb called clonotypes with MiXCR, one entry per CDR3 protein. Of a few hundred thousand distinct CDR3 sequences listed, over 25% are singletons. Here the sequenced sample was PBMCs, taken before TCRalphabeta/CD19-depleted stem cell transplant. The receptors were gathered from a boy younger than two with Wiskott-Aldrich syndrome, due to receive a stem cell transplant.

Only a few counts were recorded for this clonotype. V usage is TRBV7-8 and J usage is TRBJ1-4, with a possible D match to TRBD1 (6 bases). This CDR3 has 15 amino acids. Trimming stripped 1 base from V and 5 bases from J, with 11 bases between. Germline CDR1 SGHVS, CDR2 FQNEAQ. The CDR3 DNA follows: TGTGCCAGCAGCTTAGATCCGACAGGCAATGAAAAACTGTTTTTT. Translating gives CASSLDPTGNEKLFF.

The J gene is TRBJ2-7, the V gene TRBV5-1; D unclear. Germline V gives CDR1 SGHRS, CDR2 YFSETQ. V was pared by 4 bases and J by 0 bases, with 11 bases between. This CDR3 has 14 residues. In DNA form, the CDR3 reads TGCGCCAGCAGCCCCCTGGCGAACTCCTACGAGCAGTACTTC. This translates into CASSPLANSYEQYF.

This clonotype was seen a few times. V usage is TRBV20-1 and J usage is TRBJ2-1; 10 nucleotides match TRBD2. The V and J ends lost 2 bases and 8 bases, in that order; junction bases with no gene match: 12. The CDR3 has 16 residues. The germline V gene encodes CDR1 DFQATT and CDR2 SNEGSKA (reference sequence). The CDR3 coding sequence is TGCAGTGCTAGAATAGTTGGGCTAGCGGGAGTCTATGAGCAGTTCTTC. It translates to CSARIVGLAGVYEQFF.

This clonotype was seen more than once but under ten times. The chain combines TRBV24-1 with TRBJ2-3, with 11 bases lining up with TRBD2. CDR3 length equals 18 residues. Germline assignment: CDR1 KGHDR and CDR2 SFDVKD. Trimming cost V 5 bases and J 4 bases; bases outside gene matches: 13. In DNA, the CDR3 is TGTGCCACCAGTGGCCACGCCACTAGCGGGAGTCGGGCAGATACGCAGTATTTT. Its translation is CATSGHATSGSRADTQYF.

CDR3 protein: CASSLIPTGGNTGELFF. In DNA form, the CDR3 reads TGTGCCAGCAGTTTAATACCCACGGGGGGCAACACCGGGGAGCTGTTTTTT. The chain uses TRBV27 and TRBJ2-2, with a weak D call TRBD2 (7 bases). The V end lost 2 bases, the J end lost 2 bases, and 15 bases lay between the germline ends. Germline lookup yields CDR1 MNHEY and CDR2 SMNVEV (reference sequence). The CDR3 has 17 amino acids.